This TCR beta chain was recorded in a study of lymphopenia after photon versus proton radiotherapy. Points from the study as a whole: Oligoclonal CD8+ Temra expansion after nadir drove photon patients' diversity drop. Relative stability marked proton patients; photon patients lost diversity and naive cells.

Regarding this clone: Its antigen is as yet unknown.

Using immunoSEQ multiplex PCR, the repertoire was profiled, and TCRdb retains in-frame clones only, with some absent. The data contain 160,000 or so clones, approximately 91% of them singletons. Trimming took 4 bases from V and 2 from J, leaving 15 bases between them. This CDR3 region has 16 residues. The germline V gene has CDR1 MNHNS and CDR2 SASEGT. The sequencing here drew on peripheral blood, taken from a patient treated with photon-based radiotherapy. The clonotype originates from a man aged 45 to 65 with gastric cancer. The chain is built from TRBV6-1 and TRBJ2-4, with D perhaps TRBD1 (6 bases). As DNA, the CDR3 is TGTGCCAGCAGTGGTCAGGGGTTTTTAACCAAAAACATTCAGTACTTC. Translating it yields CASSGQGFLTKNIQYF.